The 27 T cell receptor beta chains below were found in one sample sequenced in a study of T cells in Graves' hyperthyroidism and ophthalmopathy (dated by TCRdb to the late 2010s). Libraries were built with multiplex PCR. Sequencing took place on an Illumina HiSeq 2000. Amplification of TCR beta CDR3 regions was carried out from RNA transcripts. For the first round of RT-PCR on the TCR CDR3, the HTBI primer set was used together with the Qiagen OneStep RT-PCR kit. The public sequencing data were trimmed at Q25 with fastp and processed into clonotypes with MiXCR by TCRdb, which kept only in-frame beta chains. All rows with the same CDR3 protein become a single entry with the most common DNA and genes. The sample table contains 400,000 to 600,000 distinct CDR3 sequences; only one count was recorded for 20% of them. The ten largest clones take up less than 30% of the sample. The sequenced material came from blood. The source of these receptors is a man in his late teens or twenties with Graves' hyperthyroidism.

This clonotype was detected many times. The rearrangement links TRBV27 to TRBJ1-1; TRBD1 might be the D (5 bases). This CDR3 spans 13 amino acids. Trimming pared 8 bases from V and 3 bases from J, leaving 13 bases between. Germline CDR1 reads MNHEY; CDR2 reads SMNVEV (reference sequence). The CDR3 sequence: CASGVGGDTEAFF. The DNA for the CDR3 is TGTGCCAGCGGGGTCGGGGGGGACACTGAAGCTTTCTTT.

This clonotype was found a few times. V gene TRBV9 combines with J gene TRBJ2-7, with 9 bases lining up with TRBD1. The CDR3 is made up of 15 amino acids. The V and J ends lost 0 bases and 6 bases, in that order; junction bases with no gene match: 7. Germline-derived CDR1 and CDR2 are SGDLS and YYNGEE. The CDR3 DNA is TGTGCCAGCAGCGTAGAAGGAGTGACAGGGGGCGAGCAGTACTTC. This gives the protein CASSVEGVTGGEQYF.

V gene TRBV6-1 combines with J gene TRBJ1-5; possible D gene TRBD1, 6 bases. V was trimmed by 1 base and J by 13 bases, leaving 8 bases between them. The CDR3 consists of 11 residues. Germline values: CDR1 MNHNS, CDR2 SASEGT. CDR3: CASSEVGGQHF. The CDR3, as DNA: TGTGCCAGCAGTGAAGTAGGGGGACAGCATTTT.

CDR3 loop: CASSQPSLGDYGYTF. The CDR3, as DNA: TGTGCCAGCAGTCAACCCTCATTGGGCGACTATGGCTACACCTTC. The rearrangement uses TRBV2 and TRBJ1-2; D remains ambiguous. Germline CDR1 reads SNHLY; CDR2 reads FYNNEI. The V gene lost 5 bases and the J gene lost 3 bases, with 16 bases spanning the gap. CDR3 length: 15 residues.

This chain connects TRBV7-2 to TRBJ2-5, with 11 bases identical to TRBD2. Germline CDR1 SGHTA, CDR2 FQGNSA. The CDR3 contains 15 residues. Trimming at V came to 5 bases and at J to 3 bases, leaving 5 bases not matched to a gene. The CDR3 spells CASSPILAGEETQYF. The CDR3 DNA reads as TGTGCCAGCAGCCCCATACTAGCGGGGGAAGAGACCCAGTACTTC. Full variable domain (missing parts from reference TRBV7-2 and TRBJ2-5): GAGVSQSPSNKVTEKGKDVELRCDPISGHTALYWYRQSLGQGLEFLIYFQGNSAPDKSGLPSDRFSAERTGGSVSTLTIQRTQQEDSAVYLCASSPILAGEETQYFGPGTRLLVL.

Many counts were recorded for this clonotype. This sequence joins TRBV12-3 or TRBV12-4 and TRBJ2-7, with D perhaps TRBD1 (6 bases). The CDR3 length is 13 residues. Trimming took off 4 bases at V and 3 bases at J, with 10 bases between the two ends. CDR3 DNA sequence: TGTGCCAGCAGTTCGGCAGGGGACTACGAGCAGTACTTC. It yields the protein CASSSAGDYEQYF.

This clonotype was seen only a few times. This chain connects TRBV19 to TRBJ1-1, with a tentative D call TRBD1 (6 bases). Deletions cut 9 bases from V and 4 bases from J, with 15 bases between. CDR3 length equals 13 residues. Germline-derived CDR1 and CDR2 are LNHDA and SQIVND (reference sequence). The CDR3 region has the DNA TGTGCCAGCCGCCCGGGGGGCACCACTGAAGCTTTCTTT. Translated, it gives CASRPGGTTEAFF.

The rearrangement uses TRBV20-1 and TRBJ2-3, with 11 positions matching TRBD2. CDR3 length: 14 amino acids. Germline V lookup: CDR1 DFQATT, CDR2 SNEGSKA (reference sequence). Germline trimming cut 5 bases from V and 1 base from J; bases unmatched to any gene: 2. The CDR3 loop reads CSAAGLAGTDTQYF. The CDR3 DNA reads TGCAGTGCTGCGGGACTAGCGGGCACAGATACGCAGTATTTT.

At least ten counts were recorded for this clonotype. The CDR3 DNA reads TGTGCCAGCAGCGACCCCACTTCTTCGGCTGAAGCTTTCTTT. Its translation: CASSDPTSSAEAFF. The chain recombines TRBV7-9 with TRBJ1-1; D remains unclear. Looked up from germline, CDR1 is SEHNR and CDR2 is FQNEAQ (reference sequence). V was cut by 5 bases and J by 6 bases, with 16 bases left in between. CDR3 length equals 14 residues.

To note about this clonotype: This may arise from a read error, as a much more abundant clone is one base away. The chain recombines TRBV6-1 with TRBJ2-5, with D possibly TRBD2 on 6 matching bases. This CDR3 comprises 15 residues. In germline, CDR1 is MNHNS, CDR2 SASEGT. For the CDR3, the DNA is TGTGCCAGCAGGAACGGGCAGGGCTCGGGGGAGACCAAGTACTTC. This encodes CASRNGQGSGETKYF.

The chain is built from TRBV7-8 and TRBJ2-7, with 10 bases lining up with TRBD2. CDR1 and CDR2 from the germline V gene are SGHVS and FQNEAQ. The CDR3 spans 14 residues. The trim removed 1 base at V and 6 bases at J, leaving 3 bases unmatched. The chain's CDR3 is CASSLVLAGAEQYF. As DNA, the CDR3 is TGTGCCAGCAGCTTAGTTCTAGCGGGAGCCGAGCAGTACTTC.

This clonotype has just a few counts. V and J are TRBV18 and TRBJ2-7; 9 bases are a match to TRBD1. The trim removed 3 bases at V and 5 bases at J, leaving 8 bases unmatched. Per the germline V gene, CDR1 is KGHSH and CDR2 is LQKENI. The CDR3 spans 15 residues. DNA for the CDR3: TGTGCCAGCTCACCCAGGGGGACAGGGACCCACGAGCAGTACTTC. Protein: CASSPRGTGTHEQYF.

In this sample, this clonotype turned up a few times. The chain joins TRBV24-1 to TRBJ2-7; D is undetermined. CDR1 and CDR2 from the germline V gene are KGHDR and SFDVKD. CDR3 length equals 11 residues. The germline V and J ends were trimmed by 5 bases and 3 bases, with 4 bases remaining between them. As DNA, the CDR3 is TGTGCCACCAGTGCAGGCTACGAGCAGTACTTC. Translation gives CATSAGYEQYF.

The sample holds many counts of this clonotype. This chain links TRBV28 with TRBJ1-5, with D unresolved. The CDR3 loop spans 13 amino acids. The germline V gene has CDR1 MDHEN and CDR2 SYDVKM. Deletions cut 3 bases from V and 0 bases from J, with 3 bases between. The CDR3 spells CASSFYSNQPQHF. DNA for the CDR3: TGTGCCAGCAGTTTCTATAGCAATCAGCCCCAGCATTTT.

This clonotype occurred once. The chain links TRBV20-1 to TRBJ1-5; D is unclear. Germline lookup yields CDR1 DFQATT and CDR2 SNEGSKA (reference sequence). With 1 base removed from V and 0 bases from J, the gap between germline ends came to 10 bases. The length of the CDR3 is 15 residues. This chain's CDR3 is CSARGIGNSNQPQHF. CDR3 sequence (DNA): TGCAGTGCTAGAGGGATCGGGAATAGCAATCAGCCCCAGCATTTT.

Regarding this clonotype: A junction end diverges from the germline sequence, so it may reflect a read error. The CDR3 loop is CGVERLAGQYF. In DNA, the CDR3 is TGCGGCGTTGAGCGGCTAGCCGGGCAGTACTTC. The rearrangement joins TRBV29-1 to TRBJ2-7; a possible D gene is TRBD2 (5 bases). This CDR3 contains 11 residues. Germline values: CDR1 SQVTM, CDR2 ANQGSEA.

This clonotype was seen a few times. A clone one base away is much larger, so this may be a read error. The CDR3 DNA follows: TGTGCCAGCAGTTACTCGCATGCGTATGGCTGCACCTTC. Its translation is CASSYSHAYGCTF. The V call is TRBV6-5, the J call TRBJ1-2; D is uncertain. There are 13 residues in the CDR3. CDR1 MNHEY and CDR2 SVGAGI come from the germline V gene.

Comments on this clonotype: Germline is not matched at one junction end, which may reflect a read error. In DNA, the CDR3 is TGTGCCAGCAGCTTAGTAGTGTATTACGATCAGTACTTC. Its protein is CASSLVVYYDQYF. V usage is TRBV7-8 and J usage is TRBJ2-7, with no clear D. The CDR3 is made up of 13 amino acids. Germline CDR1 and CDR2: SGHVS and FQNEAQ. The full variable domain, rest sourced from reference TRBV7-8 and TRBJ2-7, is GAGVSQSPRYKVAKRGQDVALRCDPISGHVSLFWYQQALGQGPEFLTYFQNEAQLDKSGLPSDRFFAERPEGSVSTLKIQRTQQEDSAVYLCASSLVVYYDQYFGPGTRLTVT.

This chain joins TRBV6-1 and TRBJ1-1; D is unclear. Trimming shortened V by 7 bases and J by 5 bases, and 20 bases separated the two germline ends. The CDR3 has 15 amino acids. From germline, CDR1 is MNHNS and CDR2 SASEGT. In DNA form, the CDR3 reads TGTGCCAGCACCTTTAGAAGGGCTCGGGGTACTGAAGCTTTCTTT. Translation gives CASTFRRARGTEAFF.

There are many counts of this clonotype. V and J are TRBV19 and TRBJ2-5; D is ambiguous. CDR3 length: 12 residues. V gave up 1 base and J gave up 4 bases, with 4 bases separating them. The germline gives CDR1 LNHDA, CDR2 SQIVND (reference sequence). Here the CDR3 reads CASSIGGETQYF. CDR3 nucleotide sequence: TGTGCCAGTAGTATAGGAGGAGAGACCCAGTACTTC.

This clonotype was seen only once. A much larger clone lies a single base off, so this may be a read error. Since no conserved phenylalanine or tryptophan closes the CDR3, a read error is the likely cause. The chain couples TRBV18 to TRBJ1-2; no clear D. Trimming pared 2 bases from V and 3 bases from J, leaving 10 bases between. The CDR3 spans 14 residues. Germline CDR1 and CDR2: KGHSH and LQKENI. The CDR3 nucleotides read TGTGCCAGCTCACCAAGCATGAGGGACTATGGCTACACCGTC. Amino acid sequence: CASSPSMRDYGYTV.

This clonotype was found many times. The chain carries TRBV19 and TRBJ1-2; D call uncertain. CDR1 is LNHDA and CDR2 is SQIVND in the germline V gene (reference sequence). Trimming took off 3 bases at V and 3 bases at J, with 8 bases between the two ends. The CDR3 covers 13 residues. Here the CDR3 reads CASSILNDYGYTF. The CDR3 region has the DNA TGTGCCAGTAGTATTCTGAACGACTATGGCTACACCTTC. The variable domain in full, with the rest retrieved from reference TRBV19 and TRBJ1-2, is DGGITQSPKYLFRKEGQNVTLSCEQNLNHDAMYWYRQDPGQGLRLIYYSQIVNDFQKGDIAEGYSVSREKKESFPLTVTSAQKNPTAFYLCASSILNDYGYTFGSGTRLTVV.

This chain joins TRBV27 and TRBJ1-2; 8 bases fit TRBD1. The CDR3 has 15 amino acids. After removal of 4 bases from V and 4 bases from J, the junction contained 8 bases not matched to a gene. CDR1 MNHEY and CDR2 SMNVEV come from the germline V gene (reference sequence). CDR3 in amino acids: CASSYKTGDGYGYTF. CDR3 DNA sequence: TGTGCCAGCAGTTACAAGACAGGGGACGGCTATGGCTACACCTTC.

This chain uses TRBV6-2 or TRBV6-3 with TRBJ1-5, with TRBD1 matching over 8 bases. Looked up from germline, CDR1 is MNHEY and CDR2 is SVGEGT. V lost 5 bases to trimming and J lost 0 bases; unmatched junction nucleotides: 9. This CDR3 spans 17 amino acids. CDR3 loop: CASSPRDRRNSNQPQHF. CDR3 nucleotides: TGTGCCAGCAGTCCGAGGGACAGGCGGAATAGCAATCAGCCCCAGCATTTT.

The chain combines TRBV5-1 with TRBJ1-1; possibly TRBD1 for D (6 bases). V was shortened by 0 bases and J by 10 bases, with 13 bases between the two germline ends. The CDR3 contains 13 residues. Germline-derived CDR1 and CDR2 are SGHRS and YFSETQ. The CDR3 DNA is TGCGCCAGCAGCTTGGGCCAGGGGAGGGGAGCTTTCTTT. Amino acids: CASSLGQGRGAFF. Full variable domain (missing parts from reference TRBV5-1 and TRBJ1-1): KAGVTQTPRYLIKTRGQQVTLSCSPISGHRSVSWYQQTPGQGLQFLFEYFSETQRNKGNFPGRFSGRQFSNSRSEMNVSTLELGDSALYLCASSLGQGRGAFFGQGTRLTVV.

This clonotype was counted at least ten times. CDR3 amino acids: CAIGGGAGETQYF. Here the CDR3 DNA reads TGTGCCATCGGAGGGGGGGCAGGAGAGACCCAGTACTTC. The genes are TRBV10-3 and TRBJ2-5; TRBD2 might be the D (7 bases). Trimming left V 8 bases short and J 4 bases short, with 14 bases between. The CDR3 spans 13 residues. Germline V lookup: CDR1 ENHRY, CDR2 SYGVKD.

This chain links TRBV24-1 with TRBJ2-5; no clear D. This CDR3 spans 15 amino acids. In germline, CDR1 is KGHDR, CDR2 SFDVKD. The V and J ends lost 2 bases and 1 base respectively, with 10 bases between them. In DNA form, the CDR3 reads TGTGCCACCAGTGATTCCCGACCTTCCCAAGAGACCCAGTACTTC. This codes for CATSDSRPSQETQYF.